This TCR beta chain was sequenced in a study of T cells in Graves' hyperthyroidism and ophthalmopathy. Amplified regions were TCR beta CDR3 sequences from RNA transcripts. Carried out on the TCR CDR3, a first-round RT-PCR used the HTBI primer set. From the multiplex PCR reads, TCRdb called clonotypes with MiXCR, one entry per CDR3 protein. This sample has hundreds of thousands of distinct CDR3 sequences; nearly 45% occur once, and the top ten carry under 8.5%. CDR3 size: 14 residues. V gave up 5 bases and J gave up 5 bases; unmatched junction bases: 7. CDR1 and CDR2 (germline): MNHNY, SVGAGI (reference sequence). Findings and limits, study-wide: Most thyroid-expanded clonotypes above 0.001 were also found in blood. Patients with ophthalmopathy were separated from those with stable hyperthyroidism by a 13 V-J model.

Uncontrolled infections, other autoimmune diseases, pregnancy or lactation led to exclusion of patients. On this clonotype itself: Its antigen is undetermined.

This clonotype was sampled from an adult man with Graves' disease, either hyperthyroidism or ophthalmopathy (not recorded which). Sequenced: peripheral blood or thyroid tissue (not recorded which). The chain couples TRBV6-6 to TRBJ2-7; TRBD2 matches at 9 bases. CDR3 nucleotide sequence: TGTGCCAGCAGTCCTAGCGGGGCGGTACACGAGCAGTACTTC. Its protein product is CASSPSGAVHEQYF.